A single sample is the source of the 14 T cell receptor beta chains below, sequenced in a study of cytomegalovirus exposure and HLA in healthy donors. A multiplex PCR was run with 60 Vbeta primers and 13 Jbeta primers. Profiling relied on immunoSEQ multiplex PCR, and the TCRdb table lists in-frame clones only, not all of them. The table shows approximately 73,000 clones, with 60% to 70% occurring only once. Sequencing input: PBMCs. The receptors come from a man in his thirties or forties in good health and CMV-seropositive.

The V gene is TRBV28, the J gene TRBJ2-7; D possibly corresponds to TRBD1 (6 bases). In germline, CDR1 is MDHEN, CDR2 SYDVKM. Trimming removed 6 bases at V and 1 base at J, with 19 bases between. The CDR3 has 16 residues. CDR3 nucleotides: TGTGCCAGCAGACTGAAAGGACAGTACATATCCTACGAGCAGTACTTC. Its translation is CASRLKGQYISYEQYF.

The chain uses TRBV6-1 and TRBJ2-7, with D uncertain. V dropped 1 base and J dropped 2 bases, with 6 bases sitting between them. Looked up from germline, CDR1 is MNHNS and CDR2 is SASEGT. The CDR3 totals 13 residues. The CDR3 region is CASSEGHAYEQYF. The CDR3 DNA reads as TGTGCCAGCAGTGAAGGACACGCCTACGAGCAGTACTTC.

CDR3 nucleotide sequence: TGCGCCAGCAGTCAATCGGGGGGACTTCGTCCCTACGAGCAGTACTTC. Translation gives CASSQSGGLRPYEQYF. The chain uses TRBV23-1 and TRBJ2-7, with a weak D call TRBD2 (6 bases). TRBV23-1 belongs to the ORF category, with a function that is uncertain. The ends were cut back, 0 bases at V and 2 bases at J, with 14 bases in the middle. The CDR3 is 16 amino acids.

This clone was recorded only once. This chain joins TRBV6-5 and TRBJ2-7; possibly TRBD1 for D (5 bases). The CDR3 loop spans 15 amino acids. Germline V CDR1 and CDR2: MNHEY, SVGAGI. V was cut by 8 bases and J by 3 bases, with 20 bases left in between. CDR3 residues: CASSKKDKSIYEQYF. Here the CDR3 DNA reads TGTGCCAGCTCAAAAAAGGACAAATCGATCTACGAGCAGTACTTC.

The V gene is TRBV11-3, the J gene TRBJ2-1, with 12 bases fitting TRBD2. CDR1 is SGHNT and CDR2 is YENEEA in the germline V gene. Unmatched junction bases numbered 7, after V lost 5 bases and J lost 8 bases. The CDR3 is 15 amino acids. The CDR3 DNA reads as TGTGCCAGCAGCGAACTAGCGGGAGGATTGGATGAGCAGTTCTTC. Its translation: CASSELAGGLDEQFF. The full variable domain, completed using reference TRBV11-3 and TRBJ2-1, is EAGVVQSPRYKIIEKKQPVAFWCNPISGHNTLYWYLQNLGQGPELLIRYENEEAVDDSQLPKDRFSAERLKGVDSTLKIQPAELGDSAVYLCASSELAGGLDEQFFGPGTRLTVL.

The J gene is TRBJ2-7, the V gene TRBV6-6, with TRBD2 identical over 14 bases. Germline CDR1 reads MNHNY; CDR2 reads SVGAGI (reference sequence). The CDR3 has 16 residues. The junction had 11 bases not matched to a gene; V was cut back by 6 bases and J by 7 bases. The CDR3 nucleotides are TGTGCCAGCAGCTCGTCCCGACTAGCGGGGGGGGTTGAGCAGTACTTC. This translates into CASSSSRLAGGVEQYF.

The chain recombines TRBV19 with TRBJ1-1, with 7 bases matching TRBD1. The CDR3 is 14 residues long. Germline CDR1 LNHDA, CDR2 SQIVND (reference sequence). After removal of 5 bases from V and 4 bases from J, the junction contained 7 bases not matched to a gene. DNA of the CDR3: TGTGCCAGTAGTGCGACAGGGATCGGCACTGAAGCTTTCTTT. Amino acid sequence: CASSATGIGTEAFF.

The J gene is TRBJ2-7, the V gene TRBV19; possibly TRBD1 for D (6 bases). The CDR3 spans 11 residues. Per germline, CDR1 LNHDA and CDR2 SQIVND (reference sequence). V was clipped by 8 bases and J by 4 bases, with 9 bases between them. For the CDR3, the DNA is TGTGCCAGTTCCAGGGGATACGAGCAGTACTTC. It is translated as CASSRGYEQYF.

CDR3 residues: CASSGTGVSYNEQFF. CDR3 DNA: TGTGCCAGCAGCGGGACAGGGGTCTCCTACAATGAGCAGTTCTTC. The V gene is TRBV7-9, the J gene TRBJ2-1, with TRBD1 matching 10 bases. This CDR3 region has 15 residues. Germline V gene sequence: CDR1 SEHNR, CDR2 FQNEAQ (reference sequence). The V gene end was trimmed by 5 bases and the J gene end by 0 bases; junction bases not matched to a gene: 1.

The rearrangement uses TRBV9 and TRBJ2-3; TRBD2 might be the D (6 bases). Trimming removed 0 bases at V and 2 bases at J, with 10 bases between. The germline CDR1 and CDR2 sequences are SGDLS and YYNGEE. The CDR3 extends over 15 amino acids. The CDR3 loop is CASSVVQGLTDTQYF. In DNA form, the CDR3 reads TGTGCCAGCAGCGTAGTTCAGGGACTCACAGATACGCAGTATTTT. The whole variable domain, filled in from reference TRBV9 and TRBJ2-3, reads DSGVTQTPKHLITATGQRVTLRCSPRSGDLSVYWYQQSLDQGLQFLIQYYNGEERAKGNILERFSAQQFPDLHSELNLSSLELGDSALYFCASSVVQGLTDTQYFGPGTRLTVL.

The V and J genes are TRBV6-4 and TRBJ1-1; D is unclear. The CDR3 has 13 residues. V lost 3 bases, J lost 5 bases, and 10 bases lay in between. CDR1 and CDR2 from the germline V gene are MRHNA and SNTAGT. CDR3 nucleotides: TGTGCCAGCAGTGAAGCTGGGAGTACTGAAGCTTTCTTT. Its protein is CASSEAGSTEAFF.

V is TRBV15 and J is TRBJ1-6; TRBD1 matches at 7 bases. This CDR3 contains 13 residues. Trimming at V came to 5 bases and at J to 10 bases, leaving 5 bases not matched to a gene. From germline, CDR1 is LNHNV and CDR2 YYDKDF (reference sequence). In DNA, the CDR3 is TGTGCCACCAGCGGACAGGCCGCGTCACCCCTCCACTTT. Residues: CATSGQAASPLHF.

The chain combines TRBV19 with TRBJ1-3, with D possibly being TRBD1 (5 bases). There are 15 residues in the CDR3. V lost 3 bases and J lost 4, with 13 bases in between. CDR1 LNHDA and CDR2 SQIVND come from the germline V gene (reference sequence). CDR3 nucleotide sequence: TGTGCCAGTAGTATGGGGCCAGGGTCCGGAAACACCATATATTTT. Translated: CASSMGPGSGNTIYF. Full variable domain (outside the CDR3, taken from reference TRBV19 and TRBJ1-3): DGGITQSPKYLFRKEGQNVTLSCEQNLNHDAMYWYRQDPGQGLRLIYYSQIVNDFQKGDIAEGYSVSREKKESFPLTVTSAQKNPTAFYLCASSMGPGSGNTIYFGEGSWLTVV.

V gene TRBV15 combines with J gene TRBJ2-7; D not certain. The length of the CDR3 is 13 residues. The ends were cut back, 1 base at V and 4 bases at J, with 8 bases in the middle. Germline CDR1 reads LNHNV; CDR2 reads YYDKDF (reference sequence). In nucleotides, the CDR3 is TGTGCCACCAGCAGAGTGATCGAGTACGAGCAGTACTTC. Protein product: CATSRVIEYEQYF.